Described below is a single T cell receptor (beta chain) sequence and its context. Its target is unknown. Assay used: immunoSEQ multiplex PCR; TCRdb lists only in-frame clones, some missing. Counted here are almost 80,000 clones, approximately 84% occurring once; the ten biggest clones make up around 25%. This entry comes from a study of OX40 agonist ivuxolimab in advanced cancers. Overall study results and limits: Dose levels from 0.1 to 3.0 mg/kg saw CD4+ and CD8+ blood T cells expand clonally by week 6.

The CDR3 runs to 14 residues. The V end was cut by 5 bases, the J end by 8 bases, with 13 bases between. CDR1 and CDR2 from the germline V gene are LNHDA and SQIVND (reference sequence). The receptor's source is an adult with an advanced solid tumor such as melanoma, head and neck, liver or kidney cancer. The chain recombines TRBV19 with TRBJ1-6; D is uncertain. The material sequenced was CD4+ or CD8+ T cells sorted from blood, taken in a trial of the OX40 agonist ivuxolimab. The CDR3 loop is CASSLDGDYSPLHF. CDR3 in DNA: TGTGCCAGTAGTCTGGACGGGGATTATTCACCCCTCCACTTT.